The entry below gives a single TCR beta chain sequence along with its context. Its antigen is not identified. This specimen comes from a study of cytomegalovirus exposure and HLA in healthy donors. Per the germline V gene, CDR1 is LGHNA and CDR2 is YNFKEQ. CDR3 size: 16 residues. Trimming removed 0 bases from V and 6 bases from J, with 16 bases in between. In the PCR, 60 Vbeta and 13 Jbeta primers were used. Here immunoSEQ multiplex PCR was the method, and the copy in TCRdb shows in-frame clones only, minus some. The table includes 150,000 to 180,000 clones, 70% to 90% detected once. Study-level findings and limits: The study labeled 150 or so TCR beta chains cytomegalovirus-associated. Per published reports, the classifier diagnosed cytomegalovirus status with high specificity and sensitivity. V- and J-gene trimming in TCR beta was tied to a missense DCLRE1C variant by an analysis performed later. Most of the TCR beta V segments (in an earlier analysis) were productive either about 90% or about 30% of the time.

Sequencing was performed on PBMCs. V usage is TRBV4-2 and J usage is TRBJ2-3; a possible D gene is TRBD2 (5 bases). The clonotype was recovered from a woman aged 40 to 50 in good health and CMV-seropositive. CDR3 sequence (DNA): TGTGCCAGCAGCCAAGAGGTAGCGCCCCAGCCTGATACGCAGTATTTT. Protein product: CASSQEVAPQPDTQYF.